The 13 T cell receptor beta chains below all came from one sample that was sequenced in a study of immune evolution from preneoplasia to lung adenocarcinoma. Generated by immunoSEQ multiplex PCR, the TCRdb table keeps only in-frame clones and is missing some. The table lists over 14,000 clones, 80% to 90% of them singletons. The sample consisted of FFPE minimally invasive lung adenocarcinoma tissue. These receptor sequences come from a person aged 65-85 years with lung adenocarcinoma.

This clone came up a few times. CDR3 in amino acids: CASRKTSLDTQYF. The DNA for the CDR3 is TGTGCCAGCAGGAAGACTAGCTTAGATACGCAGTATTTT. The V and J genes are TRBV6-5 and TRBJ2-3; 7 positions match TRBD2. The CDR3 runs 13 residues. Germline V lookup: CDR1 MNHEY, CDR2 SVGAGI. J was trimmed by 5 bases and V by 6 bases; bases with no gene match: 5.

The CDR3 is CASSIELRGVPQHF. DNA for the CDR3: TGTGCCAGTAGTATAGAGTTACGAGGTGTGCCCCAGCATTTT. The chain recombines TRBV19 with TRBJ1-5, with D hard to call. The CDR3 runs to 14 residues. Trimming stripped 0 bases from V and 9 bases from J, with 12 bases between. CDR1 LNHDA and CDR2 SQIVND come from the germline V gene (reference sequence).

This clone has just one count. V and J are TRBV5-4 and TRBJ2-2, with 7 bases lining up with TRBD1. The CDR3 covers 14 residues. Germline V gives CDR1 SGHNT, CDR2 YYREEE (reference sequence). The junction had 5 bases not matched to a gene; V was cut back by 0 bases and J by 9 bases. CDR3 residues: CASSLGQGYRELFF. Here the CDR3 DNA reads TGTGCCAGCAGCTTGGGACAGGGTTACAGGGAGCTGTTTTTT.

The rearrangement uses TRBV29-1 and TRBJ1-1; 8 bases are a match to TRBD1. CDR1 is SQVTM, CDR2 ANQGSEA, per germline. Trimming took 7 bases from V and 11 from J; bases not matched to a gene: 9. The CDR3 spans 11 residues. The CDR3 nucleotides are TGCAGCGGGGGACAGGATGATGAGGCTTTCTTT. The encoded protein is CSGGQDDEAFF.

The chain is built from TRBV27 and TRBJ1-1; D is undetermined. CDR1 MNHEY and CDR2 SMNVEV come from the germline V gene (reference sequence). The V end lost 6 bases, the J end lost 1 base, and 18 bases lay between the germline ends. CDR3 length equals 16 residues. DNA of the CDR3: TGTGCCAGCAGAAGGAAGTCAGGCCGGGGGAACACTGAAGCTTTCTTT. Amino acids: CASRRKSGRGNTEAFF.

CDR3 in amino acids: CASSSGTGSNQPQHF. The CDR3 region has the DNA TGTGCCAGCAGTTCCGGGACAGGGAGCAATCAGCCCCAGCATTTT. The chain couples TRBV6-1 to TRBJ1-5; 9 bases are shared with TRBD1. Germline V gene lookup returns CDR1 MNHNS and CDR2 SASEGT. This CDR3 region has 15 residues. With 5 bases clipped from V and 1 base from J, the junction kept 3 bases outside the gene matches.

A remark on this clone: A read error may produce the germline difference seen at one junction end. V and J are TRBV28 and TRBJ1-6; 10 nucleotides align to TRBD1. Germline V gene data show CDR1 as MDHEN and CDR2 as SYDVKM. This CDR3 has 16 amino acids. CDR3 in amino acids: CASSLQTGGSNSPLHF. Written as DNA, the CDR3 is TGTGCCAGCAGTCTTCAGACAGGGGGCAGTAATTCACCCCTTCACTTT.

The rearrangement links TRBV7-6 to TRBJ2-2; a weak D match, TRBD1 (6 bases). This CDR3 comprises 16 residues. V shed 0 bases and J shed 3 bases, with 11 bases lying between them. Germline V CDR1 and CDR2: SGHVS, FNYEAQ. The CDR3 is CASSLASGADTGELFF. Written as DNA, the CDR3 is TGTGCCAGCAGCTTAGCGTCAGGGGCTGACACCGGGGAGCTGTTTTTT.

V gene TRBV30 combines with J gene TRBJ2-2; a possible D gene is TRBD1 (6 bases). Germline V gene lookup returns CDR1 GTSNPN and CDR2 SVGIG (reference sequence). The CDR3 runs to 16 residues. Trimming shortened V by 2 bases and J by 4 bases, and 17 bases separated the two germline ends. As DNA, the CDR3 is TGTGCCTGGAGTATCGTGTCAGGGGCGAGCACCGGGGAGCTGTTTTTT. It is translated as CAWSIVSGASTGELFF.

The chain is built from TRBV28 and TRBJ1-2, with a tentative D call TRBD1 (5 bases). The CDR3 consists of 13 residues. Trimming took off 6 bases at V and 4 bases at J, with 12 bases between the two ends. In germline, CDR1 is MDHEN, CDR2 SYDVKM. This CDR3 is CASRPGVSYGYTF. Written as DNA, the CDR3 is TGTGCCAGCAGGCCGGGGGTATCCTATGGCTACACCTTC.

The chain joins TRBV27 to TRBJ2-5, with TRBD2 identical over 9 bases. Germline values: CDR1 MNHEY, CDR2 SMNVEV (reference sequence). This CDR3 has 14 amino acids. With 7 bases clipped from V and 5 bases from J, the junction kept 8 bases outside the gene matches. This chain's CDR3 is CASNRAGGGETQYF. The CDR3 nucleotides are TGTGCCAGCAATCGGGCGGGAGGGGGGGAGACCCAGTACTTC.

This clone came up once. This chain connects TRBV5-8 to TRBJ1-5; D gene unclear. Germline lookup yields CDR1 SGHTS and CDR2 YDEGEE. The CDR3 runs to 13 residues. V lost 0 bases and J 11 bases, leaving 12 bases between the germline ends. The CDR3 nucleotides are TGTGCCAGCAGCTTGGGAGGTCGGGAAGCCCAGCATTTT. It codes for CASSLGGREAQHF.

The CDR3 here is CASRGRYSNQPQHF. DNA for the CDR3: TGTGCCAGCAGGGGACGGTATAGCAATCAGCCCCAGCATTTT. The chain has TRBV2 and TRBJ1-5; D perhaps matches TRBD1 (5 bases). From germline, CDR1 is SNHLY and CDR2 FYNNEI. The V gene lost 6 bases and the J gene lost 0 bases, with 9 bases spanning the gap. The CDR3 totals 14 residues.